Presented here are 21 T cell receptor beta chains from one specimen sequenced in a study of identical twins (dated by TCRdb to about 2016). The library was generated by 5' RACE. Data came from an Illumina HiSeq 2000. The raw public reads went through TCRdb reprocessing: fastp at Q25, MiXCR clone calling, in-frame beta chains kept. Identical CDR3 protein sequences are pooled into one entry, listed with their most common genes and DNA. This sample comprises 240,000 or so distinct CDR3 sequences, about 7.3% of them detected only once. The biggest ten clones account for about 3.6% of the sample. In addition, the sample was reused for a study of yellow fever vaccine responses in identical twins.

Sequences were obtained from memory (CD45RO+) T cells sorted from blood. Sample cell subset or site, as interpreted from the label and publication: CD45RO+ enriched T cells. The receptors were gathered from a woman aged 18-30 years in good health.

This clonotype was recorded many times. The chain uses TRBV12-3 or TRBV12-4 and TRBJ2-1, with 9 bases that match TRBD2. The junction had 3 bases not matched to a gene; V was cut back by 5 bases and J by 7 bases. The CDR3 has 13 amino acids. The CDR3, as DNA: TGTGCCAGCAGTCGGAGCGGGGGGAATGAGCAGTTCTTC. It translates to CASSRSGGNEQFF.

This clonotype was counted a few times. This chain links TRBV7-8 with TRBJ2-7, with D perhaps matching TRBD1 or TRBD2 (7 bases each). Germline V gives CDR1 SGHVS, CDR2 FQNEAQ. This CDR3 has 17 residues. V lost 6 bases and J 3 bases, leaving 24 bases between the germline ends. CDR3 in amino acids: CASRTDRQGGVVYEQYV. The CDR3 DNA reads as TGTGCCAGCAGAACAGACCGACAGGGAGGGGTTGTCTACGAGCAGTACGTC.

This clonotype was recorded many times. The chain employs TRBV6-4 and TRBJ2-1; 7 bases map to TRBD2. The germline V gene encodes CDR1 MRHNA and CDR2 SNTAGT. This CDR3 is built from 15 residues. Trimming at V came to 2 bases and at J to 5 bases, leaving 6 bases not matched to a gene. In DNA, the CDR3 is TGTGCCAGCAGTGACAACCCGACTAGCCACAATGAGCAGTTCTTC. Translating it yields CASSDNPTSHNEQFF.

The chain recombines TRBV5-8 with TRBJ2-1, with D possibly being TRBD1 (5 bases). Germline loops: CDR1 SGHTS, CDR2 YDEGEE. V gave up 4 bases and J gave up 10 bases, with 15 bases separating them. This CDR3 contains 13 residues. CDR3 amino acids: CASSLWTRQEQFF. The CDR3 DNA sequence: TGTGCCAGCAGCCTCTGGACCCGACAGGAGCAGTTCTTC.

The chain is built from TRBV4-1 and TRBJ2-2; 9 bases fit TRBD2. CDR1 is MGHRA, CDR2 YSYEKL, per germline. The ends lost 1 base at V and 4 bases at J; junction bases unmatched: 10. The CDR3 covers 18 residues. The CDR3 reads CASSQGGGGAVGTGELFF. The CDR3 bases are TGCGCCAGCAGCCAAGGTGGCGGGGGGGCCGTTGGCACCGGGGAGCTGTTTTTT.

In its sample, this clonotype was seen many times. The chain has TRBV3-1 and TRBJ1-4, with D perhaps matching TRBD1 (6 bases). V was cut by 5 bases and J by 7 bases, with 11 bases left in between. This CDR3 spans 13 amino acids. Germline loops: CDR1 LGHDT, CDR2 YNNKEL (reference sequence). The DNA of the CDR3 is TGTGCCAGCAGCACGCGGACAGCTGAAAAACTGTTTTTT. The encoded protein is CASSTRTAEKLFF. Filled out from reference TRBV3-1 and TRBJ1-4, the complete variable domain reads DTAVSQTPKYLVTQMGNDKSIKCEQNLGHDTMYWYKQDSKKFLKIMFSYNNKELIINETVPNRFSPKSPDKAHLNLHINSLELGDSAVYFCASSTRTAEKLFFGSGTQLSVL.

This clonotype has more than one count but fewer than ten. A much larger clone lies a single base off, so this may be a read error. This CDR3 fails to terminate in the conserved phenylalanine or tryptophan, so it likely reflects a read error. The CDR3 region has the DNA TGTGCCAGCAGTCTTACCCAGGACAGGGGAGAGCAGTTCTCC. Translating it yields CASSLTQDRGEQFS. V usage is TRBV12-3 or TRBV12-4 and J usage is TRBJ2-1, with TRBD1 matching 9 bases. This CDR3 region has 14 residues. With V trimmed by 5 bases and J by 10 bases, 9 bases remained unmatched.

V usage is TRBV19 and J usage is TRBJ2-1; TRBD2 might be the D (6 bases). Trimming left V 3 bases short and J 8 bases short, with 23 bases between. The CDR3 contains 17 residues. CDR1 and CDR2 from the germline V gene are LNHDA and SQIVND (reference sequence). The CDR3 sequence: CASSIALAATWGDEQFF. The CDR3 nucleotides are TGTGCCAGTAGTATCGCATTAGCGGCCACCTGGGGCGATGAGCAGTTCTTC.

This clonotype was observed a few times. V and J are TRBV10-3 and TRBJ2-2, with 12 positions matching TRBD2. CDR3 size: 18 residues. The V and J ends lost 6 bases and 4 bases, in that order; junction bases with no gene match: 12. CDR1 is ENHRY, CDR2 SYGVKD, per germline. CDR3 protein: CAIRSPTSGGLPTGELFF. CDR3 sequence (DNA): TGTGCCATCAGGTCCCCCACTAGCGGGGGGCTTCCCACCGGGGAGCTGTTTTTT.

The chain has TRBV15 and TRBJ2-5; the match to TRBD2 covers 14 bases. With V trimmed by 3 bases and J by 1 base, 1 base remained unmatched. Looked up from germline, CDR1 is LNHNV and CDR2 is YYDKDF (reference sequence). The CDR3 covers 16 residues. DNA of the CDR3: TGTGCCACCAGCAGGACTAGCGGGAGGGGCCAAGAGACCCAGTACTTC. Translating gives CATSRTSGRGQETQYF. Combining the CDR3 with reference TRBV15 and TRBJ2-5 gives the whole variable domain DAMVIQNPRYQVTQFGKPVTLSCSQTLNHNVMYWYQQKSSQAPKLLFHYYDKDFNNEADTPDNFQSRRPNTSFCFLDIRSPGLGDTAMYLCATSRTSGRGQETQYFGPGTRLLVL.

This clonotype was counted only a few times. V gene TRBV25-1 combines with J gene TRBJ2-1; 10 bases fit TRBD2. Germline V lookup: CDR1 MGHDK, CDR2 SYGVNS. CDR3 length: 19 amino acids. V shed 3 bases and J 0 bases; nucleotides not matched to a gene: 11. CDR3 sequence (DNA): TGTGCCAGCAGTGATAGACTAGCGGGCATTCGTAGCTCCTACAATGAGCAGTTCTTC. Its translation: CASSDRLAGIRSSYNEQFF.

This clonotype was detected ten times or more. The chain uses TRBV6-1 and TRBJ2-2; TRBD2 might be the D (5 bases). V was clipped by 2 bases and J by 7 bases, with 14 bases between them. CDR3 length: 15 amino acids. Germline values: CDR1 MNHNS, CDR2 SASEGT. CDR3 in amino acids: CASSEIKGGFGELFF. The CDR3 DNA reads TGTGCCAGCAGTGAAATAAAAGGAGGTTTCGGGGAGCTGTTTTTT.

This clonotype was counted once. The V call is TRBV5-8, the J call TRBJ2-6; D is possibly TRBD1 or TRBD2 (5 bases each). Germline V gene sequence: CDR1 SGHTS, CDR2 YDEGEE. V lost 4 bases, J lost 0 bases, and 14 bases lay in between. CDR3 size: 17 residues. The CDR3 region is CASSPGPLYSGANVLTF. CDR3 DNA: TGTGCCAGCAGCCCGGGACCGCTATACTCTGGGGCCAACGTCCTGACTTTC.

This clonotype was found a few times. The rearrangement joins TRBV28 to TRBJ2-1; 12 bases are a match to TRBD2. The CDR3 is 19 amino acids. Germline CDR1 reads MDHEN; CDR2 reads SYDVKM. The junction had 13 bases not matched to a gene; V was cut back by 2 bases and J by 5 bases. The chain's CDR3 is CASSLNRLAGAAVHNEQFF. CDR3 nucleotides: TGTGCCAGCAGTTTAAATCGACTAGCGGGAGCCGCCGTCCACAATGAGCAGTTCTTC.

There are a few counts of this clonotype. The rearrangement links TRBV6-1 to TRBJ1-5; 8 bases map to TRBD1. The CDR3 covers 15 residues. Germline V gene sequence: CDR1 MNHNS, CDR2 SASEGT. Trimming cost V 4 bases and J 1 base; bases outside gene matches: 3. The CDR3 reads CASSAQGASNQPQHF. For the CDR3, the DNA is TGTGCCAGCAGTGCTCAGGGGGCCAGCAATCAGCCCCAGCATTTT.

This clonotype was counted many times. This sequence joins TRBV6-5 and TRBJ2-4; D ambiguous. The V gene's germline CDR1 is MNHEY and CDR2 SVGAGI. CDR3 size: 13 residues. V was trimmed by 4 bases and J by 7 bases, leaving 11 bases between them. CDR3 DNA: TGTGCCAGCAGTTCTTACCCGGTTAACATTCAGTACTTC. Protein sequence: CASSSYPVNIQYF.

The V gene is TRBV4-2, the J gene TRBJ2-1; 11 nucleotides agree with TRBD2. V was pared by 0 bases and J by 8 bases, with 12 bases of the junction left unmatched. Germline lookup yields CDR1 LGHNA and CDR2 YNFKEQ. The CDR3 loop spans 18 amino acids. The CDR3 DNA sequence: TGTGCCAGCAGCCAAGATTGGGTAGCGGGAGGGTCGGTCGATGAGCAGTTCTTC. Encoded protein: CASSQDWVAGGSVDEQFF.

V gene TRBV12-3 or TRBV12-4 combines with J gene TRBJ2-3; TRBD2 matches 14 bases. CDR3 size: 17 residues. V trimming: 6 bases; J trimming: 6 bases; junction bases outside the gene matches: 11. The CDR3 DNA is TGTGCCAGCAGACTCGGGACTAGCGGGAGTTATTGGGATACGCAGTATTTT. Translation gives CASRLGTSGSYWDTQYF.

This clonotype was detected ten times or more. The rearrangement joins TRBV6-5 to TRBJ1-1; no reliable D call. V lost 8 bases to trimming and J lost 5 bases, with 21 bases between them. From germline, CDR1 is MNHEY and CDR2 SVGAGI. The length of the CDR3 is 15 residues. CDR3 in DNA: TGTGCCAGCGGCTACCCCCGGGAAGAAGGGACTGAAGCTTTCTTT. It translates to CASGYPREEGTEAFF.

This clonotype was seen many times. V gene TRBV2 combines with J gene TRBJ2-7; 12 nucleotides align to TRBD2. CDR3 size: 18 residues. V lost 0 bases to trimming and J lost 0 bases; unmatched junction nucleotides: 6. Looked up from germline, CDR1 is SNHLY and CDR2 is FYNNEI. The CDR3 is CASSEAGLAGFPSYEQYF. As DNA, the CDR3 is TGTGCCAGCAGTGAAGCGGGACTAGCGGGTTTCCCCTCCTACGAGCAGTACTTC.

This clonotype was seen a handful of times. The CDR3: CASSPPGQGFSPDYGYTF. Here the CDR3 DNA reads TGTGCCAGTAGCCCACCGGGACAGGGATTTTCGCCCGATTATGGCTACACCTTC. V is TRBV19 and J is TRBJ1-2; TRBD1 matches at 9 bases. Per the germline V gene, CDR1 is LNHDA and CDR2 is SQIVND (reference sequence). The CDR3 spans 18 residues. The V and J ends lost 6 bases and 5 bases, in that order; junction bases with no gene match: 19. The variable domain in full, completed from reference TRBV19 and TRBJ1-2, reads DGGITQSPKYLFRKEGQNVTLSCEQNLNHDAMYWYRQDPGQGLRLIYYSQIVNDFQKGDIAEGYSVSREKKESFPLTVTSAQKNPTAFYLCASSPPGQGFSPDYGYTFGSGTRLTVV.